Included here is one T cell receptor beta chain sequence, with context. In the authors' methods: For nucleated cells, counts were estimated from reference gene primer amplification. Assay used: immunoSEQ multiplex PCR; TCRdb lists only in-frame clones, some missing. From that table come the V and J calls and clone size; the DNA was used to work out D and trimming. The sample has 150,000 to 160,000 clones, around 80% seen once. This entry is derived from a study of blood T cell repertoires in COVID-19. Sequencing was carried out using peripheral blood. The sequence was collected from a man in his sixties with acute or convalescent COVID-19.

CDR3 sequence: CASSFWRNTEAFF. DNA of the CDR3: TGTGCCAGCAGCTTCTGGAGGAACACTGAAGCTTTCTTT. The chain couples TRBV11-2 to TRBJ1-1, with unresolved D. The ends were cut back, 3 bases at V and 1 base at J, with 6 bases in the middle. The germline V gene encodes CDR1 SGHAT and CDR2 FQNNGV. The CDR3 is 13 amino acids. Complete variable domain (other parts from reference TRBV11-2 and TRBJ1-1): EAGVAQSPRYKIIEKRQSVAFWCNPISGHATLYWYQQILGQGPKLLIQFQNNGVVDDSQLPKDRFSAERLKGVDSTLKIQPAKLEDSAVYLCASSFWRNTEAFFGQGTRLTVV.